The source of this TCR beta chain is a study of cytomegalovirus exposure and HLA in healthy donors. The overall study: Across 300 to 400 genotyped donors, 81% landed in the Caucasian-associated ancestry cluster.

This CDR3 is 14 amino acids long. The V and J ends lost 5 bases and 0 bases respectively, with 11 bases between them. The germline V gene has CDR1 SQVTM and CDR2 ANQGSEA. Points on this clone: The target antigen is unknown.

Study conclusions and caveats: Reportedly, TCR beta sequences accurately predicted HLA-A and HLA-B alleles in most subjects.

The PCR made use of 60 Vbeta and 13 Jbeta primers. Libraries were prepared by immunoSEQ multiplex PCR; TCRdb keeps only in-frame clonotypes and omits some of them. The sample shows some 140,000 clones, about 81% of them seen only once. The receptor was derived from a woman aged 45 to 65 in good health and CMV-seropositive. V usage is TRBV29-1 and J usage is TRBJ2-1; maybe TRBD1 (6 bases). The sequenced sample consisted of PBMCs. This chain's CDR3 is CSVPGQSSYNEQFF. CDR3 in DNA: TGCAGCGTTCCCGGACAGAGCTCCTACAATGAGCAGTTCTTC.